The source of this T cell receptor (beta chain) is a study of T cell changes during pregnancy in multiple sclerosis (dated by TCRdb to the late 2010s). Context from the whole study: Changes in the T cell repertoire over the course of pregnancy were examined in this study in women with multiple sclerosis.

The method behind the library was the immunoSEQ multiplex PCR assay. Imported from immuneACCESS, the table was reduced by TCRdb to in-frame sequences with V and J called. These copies leave out some clones; in studies compared against another copy, an unresolved V gene accounts for under half, and the cause of the remainder is not known. This sample comprises around 63,000 clones, about nine tenths of them detected only once. Together, the top ten hold about 2.3% of the sample. With regard to this clone: Its recognized antigen is unknown. Base qualities are not at hand, and no much larger clone is one base apart.

The CDR3 covers 14 residues, taking in both the cysteine and the phenylalanine. The kept DNA is CDR3 alone, 42 bases in frame from the first base. The V end loses 5 bases and the J end loses 2 bases, and a stretch of 11 bases separates them. CDR1 and CDR2 are read off the germline V gene as KGHSH and LQKENI. This receptor was identified in a female donor in good health, enrolled as a control in a pregnancy study. The input for sequencing was peripheral blood, taken in the third trimester of pregnancy. In this chain, TRBV18 is recombined with TRBJ2-3, with TRBD2 tentatively as D gene (6 bases match). CDR3 sequence: CASSFSGITDTQYF. The nucleotide sequence reads TGTGCCAGCTCATTTAGCGGAATCACAGATACGCAGTATTTT.